A selection of T cell receptor beta chains follows, all from one sample in a study of blood T cell repertoires in COVID-19. The table came from immunoSEQ multiplex PCR; TCRdb's copy has only in-frame clones and leaves some out. The sample lists 390,000 or so clones, around 90% occurring once. Input material: peripheral blood. The receptors come from a woman aged 25 to 39 with COVID-19, enrolled during active disease. CDR3s include the opening cysteine and the closing phenylalanine or tryptophan. D genes are given only for firm matches. The size of a clone is reported for some rows only, either as once, few or many, or as a class for expanded clones.

CASSIRIRQPQHF,TGTGCCAGTAGTATTAGAATCCGACAGCCCCAGCATTTT,-,-,TRBV19,TRBJ1-5
CSVDDGQGAHEQYF,TGCAGCGTTGACGACGGACAGGGGGCCCACGAGCAGTACTTC,-,TRBD1,TRBV29-1,TRBJ2-7
CASSQERDRGPYTEAFF,TGTGCCAGCAGCCAAGAAAGGGACAGGGGGCCCTACACTGAAGCTTTCTTT,few,TRBD1,TRBV3-1/TRBV3-2,TRBJ1-1
CASSKDRRNTGELFF,TGTGCCAGCAGCAAAGACAGGCGCAACACCGGGGAGCTGTTTTTT,-,-,TRBV5-6,TRBJ2-2
CASSALTSGSPGVGNEQFF,TGCGCCAGCAGTGCCCTGACTAGCGGGAGCCCTGGTGTAGGAAATGAGCAGTTCTTC,-,TRBD2,TRBV10-1,TRBJ2-1
CASSSRLEEKLFF,TGTGCCAGCAGTTCACGTTTGGAGGAAAAACTGTTTTTT,few,-,TRBV27,TRBJ1-4
CASSQDLPGNEKLFF,TGTGCCAGCAGCCAAGACTTACCCGGGAATGAAAAACTGTTTTTT,once,-,TRBV3-1/TRBV3-2,TRBJ1-4
CASSLGTSGNTDTQYF,TGTGCCAGCAGCTTGGGTACTAGCGGGAACACAGATACGCAGTATTTT,-,TRBD2,TRBV11-3,TRBJ2-3
CSAGRLVNSYNEQFF,TGCAGCGCCGGCCGACTAGTCAACTCCTACAATGAGCAGTTCTTC,-,-,TRBV29-1,TRBJ2-1
CASSQDQDRGFQPQHF,TGCGCCAGCAGCCAAGATCAAGACAGGGGCTTTCAGCCCCAGCATTTT,-,TRBD1,TRBV4-1,TRBJ1-5
CASSIRVYPTGELFF,TGTGCCAGCAGCATCCGGGTTTATCCCACCGGGGAGCTGTTTTTT,-,-,TRBV2,TRBJ2-2
CASSIILAGPRETQYF,TGTGCCAGTAGTATCATATTAGCGGGGCCCCGCGAGACCCAGTACTTC,-,TRBD2,TRBV19,TRBJ2-5
CAIIRQGSTEAFF,TGTGCCATAATCCGACAGGGGAGCACTGAAGCTTTCTTT,-,TRBD1,TRBV28,TRBJ1-1
CASSIRGADGYTF,TGTGCCAGCAGCATCCGGGGGGCGGATGGCTACACCTTC,-,-,TRBV5-4,TRBJ1-2
CASSLRGDTQYF,TGCGCCAGCAGCCTTCGGGGAGATACGCAGTATTTT,-,-,TRBV4-1,TRBJ2-3
CASTSSYNEQFF,TGTGCCAGCACCAGCTCCTACAATGAGCAGTTCTTC,-,-,TRBV12-3/TRBV12-4,TRBJ2-1
CASSSQRGEKLFF,TGTGCCAGCAGCTCTCAACGGGGTGAAAAACTGTTTTTT,-,-,TRBV2,TRBJ1-4
CASSLERGQGNYGYTF,TGTGCCAGCAGCTTAGAGAGGGGACAGGGTAACTATGGCTACACCTTC,once,TRBD1,TRBV7-9,TRBJ1-2
CASSLGTGFTYEQYF,TGTGCCAGCAGCCTAGGGACAGGATTTACCTACGAGCAGTACTTC,-,TRBD1,TRBV7-2,TRBJ2-7
CASSQGFIGLSRGDTEAFF,TGCGCCAGCAGCCAAGGTTTCATCGGTTTAAGCAGGGGGGACACTGAAGCTTTCTTT,-,TRBD1,TRBV4-1,TRBJ1-1
CASSRSTMYRGPSSYNSPLHF,TGTGCCAGCAGTCGCAGCACGATGTACAGGGGGCCTAGCTCCTATAATTCACCCCTCCACTTT,once,TRBD1,TRBV3-1/TRBV3-2,TRBJ1-6
CASSQLRGDTEAFF,TGTGCCAGCAGCCAGCTCAGGGGGGACACTGAAGCTTTCTTT,few,TRBD1,TRBV3-1/TRBV3-2,TRBJ1-1
CASSEGTGWARREQFF,TGTGCCAGCAGTGAGGGGACAGGGTGGGCTCGGCGCGAGCAGTTCTTC,few,TRBD1,TRBV6-1,TRBJ2-1
CASSLLILAGGGVGETQYF,TGTGCCAGCAGCTTACTGATACTAGCGGGAGGAGGGGTAGGGGAGACCCAGTACTTC,-,TRBD2,TRBV7-2,TRBJ2-5
CASSPGQGPGVEAFF,TGTGCCAGCTCCCCGGGACAGGGGCCCGGGGTCGAAGCTTTCTTT,-,TRBD1,TRBV18,TRBJ1-1
CASSQGTAGRVEKLFF,TGCGCCAGCAGCCAGGGGACAGCCGGTCGTGTGGAAAAACTGTTTTTT,-,TRBD1,TRBV4-1,TRBJ1-4
CSVEGAGFF,TGCAGCGTTGAGGGGGCCGGATTCTTC,-,-,TRBV29-1,TRBJ2-1
CASSQEPGWVSTEAFF,TGTGCCAGCAGCCAAGAGCCGGGTTGGGTGTCCACTGAAGCTTTCTTT,once,-,TRBV14,TRBJ1-1
CASSPPYAGTGSPLHF,TGTGCCAGCAGCCCACCATACGCCGGGACAGGGTCACCCCTCCACTTT,-,TRBD1,TRBV7-2,TRBJ1-6
CAAPTGDVGENTEAFF,TGTGCCGCACCGACCGGGGATGTTGGGGAAAACACTGAAGCTTTCTTT,-,-,TRBV6-6,TRBJ1-1
CSVEDQISYNEQFF,TGCAGCGTTGAAGACCAAATCTCCTACAATGAGCAGTTCTTC,-,-,TRBV29-1,TRBJ2-1
CASSPFRQGPGNSYEQYF,TGTGCCAGCAGCCCCTTCCGGCAGGGGCCAGGGAACTCCTACGAGCAGTACTTC,-,-,TRBV11-2,TRBJ2-7
CASSIHLQKSSYNEQFF,TGTGCCAGTAGTATTCACCTACAGAAATCCTCCTACAATGAGCAGTTCTTC,once,-,TRBV19,TRBJ2-1
CASSVVGGRARETQYF,TGTGCCAGTAGTGTAGTTGGCGGGAGGGCCCGAGAGACCCAGTACTTC,-,TRBD2,TRBV19,TRBJ2-5
CASSRDRDSVLYGYTF,TGTGCCAGCAGCAGGGACCGGGACAGCGTTCTCTATGGCTACACCTTC,-,-,TRBV21-1,TRBJ1-2
CASSPTRTVGAFF,TGTGCCAGCAGCCCAACACGGACAGTTGGAGCTTTCTTT,-,-,TRBV11-2,TRBJ1-1
CASSQVWAGLGEETQYF,TGTGCCAGCAGCCAAGTGTGGGCGGGACTTGGTGAAGAGACCCAGTACTTC,-,-,TRBV4-2,TRBJ2-5
CATSRGDFSSSKDTQYF,TGTGCCACCAGCAGGGGGGACTTCTCCTCATCCAAAGATACGCAGTATTTT,-,-,TRBV15,TRBJ2-3
CASSLRATNEKLFF,TGTGCCAGCAGCTTACGTGCAACTAATGAAAAACTGTTTTTT,-,-,TRBV13,TRBJ1-4
CASSLDSIPYNEQFF,TGTGCCAGCAGCTTAGACTCAATTCCCTACAATGAGCAGTTCTTC,few,-,TRBV7-2,TRBJ2-1
CSAQDRGAYEQYF,TGCAGCGCCCAGGACAGGGGGGCCTACGAGCAGTACTTC,-,TRBD1,TRBV29-1,TRBJ2-7
CASSVGNGLAGRNEQFF,TGCGCCAGCAGCGTAGGTAACGGACTAGCGGGAAGGAATGAGCAGTTCTTC,-,TRBD2,TRBV5-1,TRBJ2-1
CASSLEGRPYGYTF,TGTGCCAGCAGCTTGGAGGGGAGGCCCTATGGCTACACCTTC,-,-,TRBV5-4,TRBJ1-2